This TCR beta chain was retrieved from a study of T cell responses to AZD1222 COVID-19 vaccine. General observations from the study: Clonal diversity was possibly underestimated; the donors were predominantly white British and more often female. At study baseline, merely several AZD1222 recipients were seropositive.

Per germline, CDR1 KGHSH and CDR2 LQKENI. With 5 bases removed from V and 4 bases from J, the gap between germline ends came to 18 bases. CDR3 size: 16 residues. Profiling relied on immunoSEQ multiplex PCR, and the TCRdb table lists in-frame clones only, not all of them. The table lists about 120,000 clones, around 94% of them singletons, with around 1.8% in the top ten. Turning to this clone: Its antigen is unidentified.

This sequence joins TRBV18 and TRBJ1-5, with D possibly matching TRBD1 (6 bases). The sample here was peripheral blood, taken on day 0 of AZD1222 vaccination. This sequence originates from an adult in good health. The CDR3 DNA reads TGTGCCAGCTCAGCGTCCGTACAGGGTGGAAATCAGCCCCAGCATTTT. Its translation is CASSASVQGGNQPQHF.